This is a list of T cell receptor beta chains from one sample in a study of Ad26.COV2.S vaccination and SARS-CoV-2 variants. Here immunoSEQ multiplex PCR was the method, and the copy in TCRdb shows in-frame clones only, minus some. This table holds over 200,000 clones, roughly 88% found once. This specimen was peripheral blood, taken in a trial of Ad26.COV2.S vaccine versus placebo. Receptor source: a person between 18 and 65 years old who received the Ad26.COV2.S COVID-19 vaccine or a placebo. Both conserved end residues are part of each CDR3. Each record gives: clone size, V gene, D gene, CDR3 length, J gene, CDR3 DNA, CDR3 protein. The D gene is left open where the match is weak. Size values are once, few and many counts, or a class for expanded clones, and some rows have none.

NA,TRBV5-1,NA,14,TRBJ1-1,TGCGCCAGCAGCTTGGCCAGACAGGCCACTGAAGCTTTCTTT,CASSLARQATEAFF
NA,TRBV24-1,NA,16,TRBJ1-2,TGTGCCACCAGTGCCCCTGTCGGACTGGACTACTATGGCTACACCTTC,CATSAPVGLDYYGYTF
NA,TRBV30,TRBD2,16,TRBJ2-1,TGTGCCTGGAGTCGGTCAGGGACTAGCAGATACAATGAGCAGTTCTTC,CAWSRSGTSRYNEQFF
NA,TRBV6-5,TRBD1,15,TRBJ2-7,TGTGCCAGCAGGCCCGGGACAGGGGCCTTCTACGAGCAGTACTTC,CASRPGTGAFYEQYF
NA,TRBV4-1,NA,15,TRBJ1-5,TGCGCCAGCAGCCAAGGCCTTGGGAGGGTTCAGCCCCAGCATTTT,CASSQGLGRVQPQHF
NA,TRBV7-2,NA,14,TRBJ1-3,TGTGCCAGCAGCTTACAGGGTCCTGGAAACACCATATATTTT,CASSLQGPGNTIYF
NA,TRBV7-8,TRBD1,17,TRBJ2-7,TGTGCCAGCAGCTTTAGGGTGTTGGACAGGGGGGTCTACGAGCAGTACTTC,CASSFRVLDRGVYEQYF
NA,TRBV11-1,TRBD1,13,TRBJ1-2,TGTGCCAGCAGCTTCCGACAGGGGAGAGGCTACACCTTC,CASSFRQGRGYTF
NA,TRBV18,NA,16,TRBJ1-1,TGTGCCAGCTCACCACGGGGGGGACCGATGAACACTGAAGCTTTCTTT,CASSPRGGPMNTEAFF
NA,TRBV6-4,NA,12,TRBJ2-1,TGTGCCAGCAGTGACTCGGGCCGGGCGCAGTTCTTC,CASSDSGRAQFF
NA,TRBV10-3,TRBD1,15,TRBJ2-7,TGTGCCATCAGTGAGCTGGGACAGTACTCCTACGAGCAGTACTTC,CAISELGQYSYEQYF
NA,TRBV7-9,NA,15,TRBJ1-2,TGTGCCAGCAGCTTCTCAACAGGGAATAACTATGGCTACACCTTC,CASSFSTGNNYGYTF
NA,TRBV21-1,NA,19,TRBJ2-7,TGTGCCAGCAGCAAGGGACTAGCGGGGGAACTGATCTCCTCCTACGAGCAGTACTTC,CASSKGLAGELISSYEQYF
once,TRBV6-5,TRBD1,12,TRBJ2-7,TGTGCCAGCACCGACAGGGTCTACGAGCAGTACTTC,CASTDRVYEQYF
few,TRBV5-1,NA,14,TRBJ1-1,TGCGCCAGCAGCTCACCGGGACAAAACACTGAAGCTTTCTTT,CASSSPGQNTEAFF
NA,TRBV6-5,NA,15,TRBJ2-7,TGTGCCAGCAGTTTTGACAAGGGAGGATCCTACGAGCAGTACTTC,CASSFDKGGSYEQYF
NA,TRBV29-1,NA,12,TRBJ1-1,TGCAGCGTTGGCGGGGTCGGCACTGAAGCTTTCTTT,CSVGGVGTEAFF
NA,TRBV10-3,TRBD1,15,TRBJ1-6,TGTGCCATCAGTTCCACCGGGACAGCGGATTCACCCCTCCACTTT,CAISSTGTADSPLHF
NA,TRBV19,NA,14,TRBJ1-1,TGTGCCAGTAGTAGTAGGGGGAAGAACACTGAAGCTTTCTTT,CASSSRGKNTEAFF
once,TRBV7-2,NA,18,TRBJ2-7,TGTGCCAGCAGCTTAGGCCGCGGGGGCAGGGGAGGTTTGTACGAGCAGTACTTC,CASSLGRGGRGGLYEQYF
NA,TRBV28,NA,11,TRBJ1-2,TGTGCCATCGACAGGCCCGGGGGCTACACCTTC,CAIDRPGGYTF
once,TRBV5-4,NA,14,TRBJ2-3,TGTGCCAGCAGCTGGGGACTTAACACAGATACGCAGTATTTT,CASSWGLNTDTQYF
NA,TRBV9,NA,18,TRBJ1-2,TGTGCCAGCAGCGTCGGACTTTTGCGAATCGGGGCCTTCTATGGCTACACCTTC,CASSVGLLRIGAFYGYTF
NA,TRBV6-6,NA,16,TRBJ1-6,TGTGCCAGCAGTAAGCCGCTACAGGGTGGCAATTCACCCCTCCACTTT,CASSKPLQGGNSPLHF
NA,TRBV27,TRBD2,15,TRBJ2-2,TGTGCCAGCAGGAAAGGACTAGCGTTAACCGGGGAGCTGTTTTTT,CASRKGLALTGELFF
NA,TRBV5-6,NA,16,TRBJ1-4,TGTGCCAGCAGCTTCCGTCCGGGGCAGACAGGTGAAAAACTGTTTTTT,CASSFRPGQTGEKLFF
NA,TRBV3-1/TRBV3-2,TRBD1,13,TRBJ1-1,TGTGCCAGCCGGACAGGGCAGGGCACTGAAGCTTTCTTT,CASRTGQGTEAFF
NA,TRBV27,TRBD1,16,TRBJ2-7,TGTGCCAGCAGTGAATACACCGGGACAGCGATTTACGAGCAGTACTTC,CASSEYTGTAIYEQYF
NA,TRBV4-2,NA,13,TRBJ1-2,TGTGCCAGCAGCCAAGATTCCCAGCATGGCTACACCTTC,CASSQDSQHGYTF
NA,TRBV6-5,NA,15,TRBJ2-7,TGTGCCAGCAGTTACTCGTTTTCCCCCACCTACGAGCAGTACTTC,CASSYSFSPTYEQYF
NA,TRBV9,TRBD2,18,TRBJ2-2,TGTGCCAGCAGCCCAAGAGCGGGACTAGCGGGGAACACCGGGGAGCTGTTTTTT,CASSPRAGLAGNTGELFF
NA,TRBV2,NA,14,TRBJ2-2,TGTGCCAGCAGTGAAGAAGGATTGGCCGGGGAGCTGTTTTTT,CASSEEGLAGELFF
NA,TRBV19,TRBD1,15,TRBJ1-2,TGTGCCAGTAGTATAGGATTGGGACAGGGAGGCGGCTACACCTTC,CASSIGLGQGGGYTF
NA,TRBV7-9,NA,12,TRBJ1-4,TGTGCCAGCAGCTTCGACACCGAAAAACTGTTTTTT,CASSFDTEKLFF
NA,TRBV6-6,TRBD1,15,TRBJ2-3,TGTGCCAGTTCCTTAACGGGACAGGGAGGGGATACGCAGTATTTT,CASSLTGQGGDTQYF
NA,TRBV10-2,NA,16,TRBJ2-2,TGCGCCACATCCCGGGTCTGGGAGACCCACACCGGGGAGCTGTTTTTT,CATSRVWETHTGELFF
NA,TRBV7-8,NA,14,TRBJ2-7,TGTGCCAGCAGCTCGACTGACAAGTCCTACGAGCAGTACTTC,CASSSTDKSYEQYF
NA,TRBV5-5,TRBD2,15,TRBJ2-1,TGTGCCAGCAGCTTGGGGACTAGCGGAAACAATGAGCAGTTCTTC,CASSLGTSGNNEQFF
NA,TRBV7-8,NA,15,TRBJ1-5,TGTGCCAGCAGCTTACGGGTTTTAGGCAATCAGCCCCAGCATTTT,CASSLRVLGNQPQHF
NA,TRBV19,NA,15,TRBJ2-4,TGTGCCAGTAGTATGGCGGGGTCGACCAAAAACATTCAGTACTTC,CASSMAGSTKNIQYF
NA,TRBV6-2/TRBV6-3,NA,14,TRBJ1-5,TGTGCCAGCAGTTACTTACAGAGCAATCAGCCCCAGCATTTT,CASSYLQSNQPQHF
NA,TRBV4-1,NA,14,TRBJ2-7,TGCGCCAGCAGCCAGGCGGGACGGATCTACGAGCAGTACTTC,CASSQAGRIYEQYF
NA,TRBV27,NA,15,TRBJ2-3,TGTGCCAGCAGTTTATCCATAGAACTCACAGATACGCAGTATTTT,CASSLSIELTDTQYF
NA,TRBV5-1,TRBD1,16,TRBJ2-7,TGCGCCAGCAGCGACCACCGACAGGGTTCGTCGGGAGAGCAGTACTTC,CASSDHRQGSSGEQYF
NA,TRBV11-2,TRBD2,13,TRBJ2-1,TGTGCCAGCGGCCGCGGACTAGACAATGAGCAGTTCTTC,CASGRGLDNEQFF
NA,TRBV15,NA,15,TRBJ1-6,TGTGCCACCAGCAGATACAGGATTTCCGACTCACCCCTCCACTTT,CATSRYRISDSPLHF
NA,TRBV4-1,NA,13,TRBJ2-5,TGCGCCAGCAGCCCGCCGGGGAAAGAGACCCAGTACTTC,CASSPPGKETQYF
NA,TRBV24-1,NA,14,TRBJ2-5,TGTGCCACCAGTGCTGCGGGCGGGGAAGAGACCCAGTACTTC,CATSAAGGEETQYF
once,TRBV19,TRBD1,17,TRBJ2-5,TGTGCCAGTAGTATAGATTTAAGATTAACAGGGGGGGAGACCCAGTACTTC,CASSIDLRLTGGETQYF
NA,TRBV19,TRBD1,15,TRBJ2-7,TGTGCCAGTAGTATAGCGTGGGGACAGGCCTACGAGCAGTACTTC,CASSIAWGQAYEQYF
NA,TRBV28,NA,15,TRBJ2-5,TGTGCCAGCAGCTCCATACTAGGGCGGGAAGAGACCCAGTACTTC,CASSSILGREETQYF
NA,TRBV30,NA,14,TRBJ2-2,TGTGCCTGGAGCCCTCAGTCGAACACCGGGGAGCTGTTTTTT,CAWSPQSNTGELFF
NA,TRBV19,TRBD1,14,TRBJ2-5,TGTGCCAGTAGTTCAACAGGGGGCCGGAAGACCCAGTACTTC,CASSSTGGRKTQYF
NA,TRBV19,NA,16,TRBJ1-3,TGTGCCAGTGGAGGAGCTGGACGTCTCTCTGGAAACACCATATATTTT,CASGGAGRLSGNTIYF
once,TRBV5-4,NA,14,TRBJ1-2,TGTGCCAGCAGAGTGAAGGTGGAGGACTATGGCTACACCTTC,CASRVKVEDYGYTF